This T cell receptor beta chain was recovered during a study of early T cells in non-severe SARS-CoV-2 infection. Each CDR3 protein is one row after TCRdb ran MiXCR on the 5' RACE reads. This table has about 47,000 distinct CDR3 sequences, more than 9.5% appearing once. Study-wide results and limits: VDJdb-based annotation leaned toward anti-spike CD8 responses and missed private and CD4 specificities.

In regard to this clonotype: The antigen is not known.

The length of the CDR3 is 16 residues. Trimming stripped 5 bases from V and 6 bases from J, with 20 bases between. Germline values: CDR1 SEHNR, CDR2 FQNEAQ (reference sequence). This chain connects TRBV7-9 to TRBJ2-1; either TRBD1 or TRBD2 may fit D (5 bases each). The sequence was obtained from an adult who was a healthcare worker with PCR-confirmed SARS-CoV-2 infection or an uninfected control (not recorded which). The sample was whole blood. The CDR3 DNA reads as TGTGCCAGCAGCGACAGCAGAGGACTCAAGCCCAATGAGCAGTTCTTC. Its translation is CASSDSRGLKPNEQFF.